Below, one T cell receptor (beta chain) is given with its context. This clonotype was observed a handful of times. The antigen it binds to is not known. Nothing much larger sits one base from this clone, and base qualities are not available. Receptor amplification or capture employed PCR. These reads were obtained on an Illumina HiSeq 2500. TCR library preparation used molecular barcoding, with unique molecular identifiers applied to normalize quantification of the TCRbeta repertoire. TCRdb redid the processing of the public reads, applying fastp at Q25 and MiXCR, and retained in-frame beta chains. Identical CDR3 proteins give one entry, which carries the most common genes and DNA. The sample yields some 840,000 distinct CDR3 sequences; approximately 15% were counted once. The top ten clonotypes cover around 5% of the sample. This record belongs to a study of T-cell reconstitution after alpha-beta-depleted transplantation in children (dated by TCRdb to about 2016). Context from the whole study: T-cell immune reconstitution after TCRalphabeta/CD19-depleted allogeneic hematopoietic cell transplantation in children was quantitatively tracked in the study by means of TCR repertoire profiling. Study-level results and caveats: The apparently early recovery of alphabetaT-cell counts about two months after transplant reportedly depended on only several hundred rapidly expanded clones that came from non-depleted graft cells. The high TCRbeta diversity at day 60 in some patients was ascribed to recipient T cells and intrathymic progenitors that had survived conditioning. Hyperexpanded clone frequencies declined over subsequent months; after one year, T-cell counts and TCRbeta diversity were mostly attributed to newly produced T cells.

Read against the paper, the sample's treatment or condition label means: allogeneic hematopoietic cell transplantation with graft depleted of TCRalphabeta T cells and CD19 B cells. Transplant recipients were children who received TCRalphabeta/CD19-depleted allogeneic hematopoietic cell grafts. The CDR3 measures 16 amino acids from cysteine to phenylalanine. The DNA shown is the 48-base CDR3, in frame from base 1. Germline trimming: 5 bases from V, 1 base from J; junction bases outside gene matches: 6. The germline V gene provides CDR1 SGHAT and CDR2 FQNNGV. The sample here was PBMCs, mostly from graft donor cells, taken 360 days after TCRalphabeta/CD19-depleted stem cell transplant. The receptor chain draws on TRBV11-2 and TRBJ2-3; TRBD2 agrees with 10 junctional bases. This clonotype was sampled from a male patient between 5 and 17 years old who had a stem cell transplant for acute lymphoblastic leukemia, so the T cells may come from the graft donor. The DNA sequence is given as TGTGCCAGCAGCCCCAGCGGGGGGGAAGGCACAGATACGCAGTATTTT. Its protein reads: CASSPSGGEGTDTQYF.